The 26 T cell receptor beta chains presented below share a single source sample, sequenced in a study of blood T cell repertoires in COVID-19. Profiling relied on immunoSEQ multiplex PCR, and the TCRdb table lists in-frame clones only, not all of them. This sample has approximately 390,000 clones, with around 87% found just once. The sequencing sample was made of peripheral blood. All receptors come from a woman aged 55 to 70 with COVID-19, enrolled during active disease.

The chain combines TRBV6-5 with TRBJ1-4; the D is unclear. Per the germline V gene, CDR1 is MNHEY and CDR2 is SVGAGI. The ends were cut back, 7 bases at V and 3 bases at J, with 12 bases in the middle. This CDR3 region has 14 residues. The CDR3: CASTRWQSNEKLFF. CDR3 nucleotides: TGTGCCAGCACCAGGTGGCAGTCTAATGAAAAACTGTTTTTT.

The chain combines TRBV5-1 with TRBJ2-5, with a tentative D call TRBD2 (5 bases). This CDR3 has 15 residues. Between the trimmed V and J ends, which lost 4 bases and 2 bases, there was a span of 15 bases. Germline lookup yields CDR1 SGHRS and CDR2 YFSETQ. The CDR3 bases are TGCGCCAGCAGCCAGAATGCGGGTGAGCAAGAGACCCAGTACTTC. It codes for CASSQNAGEQETQYF.

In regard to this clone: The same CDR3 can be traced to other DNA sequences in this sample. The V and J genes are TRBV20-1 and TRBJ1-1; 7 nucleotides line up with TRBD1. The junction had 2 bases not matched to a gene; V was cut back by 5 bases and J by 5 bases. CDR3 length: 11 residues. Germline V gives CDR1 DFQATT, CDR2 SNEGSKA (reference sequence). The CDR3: CSASGGTEAFF. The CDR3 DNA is TGCAGTGCTTCAGGGGGAACTGAAGCTTTCTTT.

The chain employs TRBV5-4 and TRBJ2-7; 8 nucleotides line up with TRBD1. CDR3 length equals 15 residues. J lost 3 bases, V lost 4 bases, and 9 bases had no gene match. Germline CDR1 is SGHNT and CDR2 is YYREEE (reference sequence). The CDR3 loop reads CASSQGADRVYEQYF. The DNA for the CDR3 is TGTGCCAGCAGCCAAGGAGCGGACAGGGTCTACGAGCAGTACTTC.

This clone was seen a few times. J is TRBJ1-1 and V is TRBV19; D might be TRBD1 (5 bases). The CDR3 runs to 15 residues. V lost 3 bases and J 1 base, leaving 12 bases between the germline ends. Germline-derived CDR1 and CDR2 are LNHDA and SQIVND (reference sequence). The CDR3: CASSIPGQGNTEAFF. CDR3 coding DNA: TGTGCCAGTAGTATTCCAGGGCAGGGGAACACTGAAGCTTTCTTT.

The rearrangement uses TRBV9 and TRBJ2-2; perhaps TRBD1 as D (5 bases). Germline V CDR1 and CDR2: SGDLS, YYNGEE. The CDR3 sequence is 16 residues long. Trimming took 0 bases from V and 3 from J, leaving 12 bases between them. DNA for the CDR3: TGTGCCAGCAGCGTAGAGGGGCATCTTTACACCGGGGAGCTGTTTTTT. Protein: CASSVEGHLYTGELFF.

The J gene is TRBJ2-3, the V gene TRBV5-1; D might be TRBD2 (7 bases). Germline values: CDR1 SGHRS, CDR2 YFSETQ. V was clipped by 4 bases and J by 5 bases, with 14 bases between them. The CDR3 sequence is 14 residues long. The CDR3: CASSTGGSEDTQYF. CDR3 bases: TGCGCCAGCAGCACGGGGGGCAGCGAAGATACGCAGTATTTT. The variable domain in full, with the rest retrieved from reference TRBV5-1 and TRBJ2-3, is KAGVTQTPRYLIKTRGQQVTLSCSPISGHRSVSWYQQTPGQGLQFLFEYFSETQRNKGNFPGRFSGRQFSNSRSEMNVSTLELGDSALYLCASSTGGSEDTQYFGPGTRLTVL.

The CDR3 here is CAWIRGGAHYNEQFF. In nucleotides, the CDR3 is TGTGCCTGGATACGGGGGGGCGCACACTACAATGAGCAGTTCTTC. The gene calls are TRBV30 and TRBJ2-1; 8 bases agree with TRBD2. Germline V gives CDR1 GTSNPN, CDR2 SVGIG (reference sequence). The CDR3 covers 15 residues. V lost 4 bases to trimming and J lost 3 bases; unmatched junction nucleotides: 8. Filled out from reference TRBV30 and TRBJ2-1, the complete variable domain reads SQTIHQWPATLVQPVGSPLSLECTVEGTSNPNLYWYRQAAGRGLQLLFYSVGIGQISSEVPQNLSASRPQDRQFILSSKKLLLSDSGFYLCAWIRGGAHYNEQFFGPGTRLTVL.

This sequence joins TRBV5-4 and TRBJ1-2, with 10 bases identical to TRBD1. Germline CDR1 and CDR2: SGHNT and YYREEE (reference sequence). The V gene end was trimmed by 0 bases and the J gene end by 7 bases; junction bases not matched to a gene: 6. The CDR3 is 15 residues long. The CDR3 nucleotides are TGTGCCAGCAGCTTGGCCGGGACAGGGGATAGTGGCTACACCTTC. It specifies CASSLAGTGDSGYTF.

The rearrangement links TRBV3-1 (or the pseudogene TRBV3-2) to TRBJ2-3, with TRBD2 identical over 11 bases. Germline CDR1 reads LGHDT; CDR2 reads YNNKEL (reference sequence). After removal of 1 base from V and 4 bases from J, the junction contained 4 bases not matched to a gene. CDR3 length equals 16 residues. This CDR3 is CASSQASGGWADTQYF. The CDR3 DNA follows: TGTGCCAGCAGCCAAGCTAGCGGGGGGTGGGCAGATACGCAGTATTTT.

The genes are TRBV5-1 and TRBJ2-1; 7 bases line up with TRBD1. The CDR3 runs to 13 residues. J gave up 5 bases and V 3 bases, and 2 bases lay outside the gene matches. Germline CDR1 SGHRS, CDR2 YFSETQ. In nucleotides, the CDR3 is TGCGCCAGCAGCTCACAGGGGCACAATGAGCAGTTCTTC. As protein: CASSSQGHNEQFF. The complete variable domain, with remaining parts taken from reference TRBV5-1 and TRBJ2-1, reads KAGVTQTPRYLIKTRGQQVTLSCSPISGHRSVSWYQQTPGQGLQFLFEYFSETQRNKGNFPGRFSGRQFSNSRSEMNVSTLELGDSALYLCASSSQGHNEQFFGPGTRLTVL.

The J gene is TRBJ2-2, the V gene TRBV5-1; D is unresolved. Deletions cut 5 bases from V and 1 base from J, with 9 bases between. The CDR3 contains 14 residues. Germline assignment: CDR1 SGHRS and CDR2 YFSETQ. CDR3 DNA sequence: TGCGCCAGCAGGCTACTTTGGAACACCGGGGAGCTGTTTTTT. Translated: CASRLLWNTGELFF.

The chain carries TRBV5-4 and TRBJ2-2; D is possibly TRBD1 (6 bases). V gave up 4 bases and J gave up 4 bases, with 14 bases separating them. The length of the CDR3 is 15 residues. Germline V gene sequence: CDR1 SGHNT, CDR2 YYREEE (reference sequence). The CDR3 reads CASSPGTLSTGELFF. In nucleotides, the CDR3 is TGTGCCAGCAGCCCGGGGACACTCAGCACCGGGGAGCTGTTTTTT. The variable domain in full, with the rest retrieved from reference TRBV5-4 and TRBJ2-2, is ETGVTQSPTHLIKTRGQQVTLRCSSQSGHNTVSWYQQALGQGPQFIFQYYREEENGRGNFPPRFSGLQFPNYSSELNVNALELDDSALYLCASSPGTLSTGELFFGEGSRLTVL.

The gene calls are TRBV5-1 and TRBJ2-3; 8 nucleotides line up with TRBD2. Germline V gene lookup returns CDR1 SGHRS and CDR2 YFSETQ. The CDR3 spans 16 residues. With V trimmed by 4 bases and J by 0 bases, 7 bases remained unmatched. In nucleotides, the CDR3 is TGCGCCAGCAGCATCGCCGAGCGGGGGAGCACAGATACGCAGTATTTT. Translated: CASSIAERGSTDTQYF.

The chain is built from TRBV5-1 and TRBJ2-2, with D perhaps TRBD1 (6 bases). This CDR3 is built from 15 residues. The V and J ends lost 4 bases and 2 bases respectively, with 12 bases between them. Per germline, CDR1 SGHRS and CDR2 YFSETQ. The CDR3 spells CASSGQGPNTGELFF. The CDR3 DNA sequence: TGCGCCAGCAGCGGTCAGGGGCCCAACACCGGGGAGCTGTTTTTT.

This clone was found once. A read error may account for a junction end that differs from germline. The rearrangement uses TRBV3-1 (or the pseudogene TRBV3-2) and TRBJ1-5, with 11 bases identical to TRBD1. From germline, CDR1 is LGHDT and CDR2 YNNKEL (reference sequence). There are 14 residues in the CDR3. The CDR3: CASSRTGGKQPQHF. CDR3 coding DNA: TGTGCCAGCAGCCGGACAGGGGGCAAACAGCCCCAGCATTTT.

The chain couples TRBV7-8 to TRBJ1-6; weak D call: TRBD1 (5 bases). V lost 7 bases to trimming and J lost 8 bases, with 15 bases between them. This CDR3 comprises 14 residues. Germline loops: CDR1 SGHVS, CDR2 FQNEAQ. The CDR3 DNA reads TGTGCCAGCACCCCTATAGGGGCAGATTCACCCCTCCACTTT. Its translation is CASTPIGADSPLHF.

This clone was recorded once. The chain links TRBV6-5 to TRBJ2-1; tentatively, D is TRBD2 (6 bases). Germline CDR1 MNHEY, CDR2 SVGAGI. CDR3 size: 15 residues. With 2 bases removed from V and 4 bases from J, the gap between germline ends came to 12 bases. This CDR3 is CASSYGGMLYNEQFF. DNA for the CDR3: TGTGCCAGCAGTTACGGGGGGATGTTATACAATGAGCAGTTCTTC.

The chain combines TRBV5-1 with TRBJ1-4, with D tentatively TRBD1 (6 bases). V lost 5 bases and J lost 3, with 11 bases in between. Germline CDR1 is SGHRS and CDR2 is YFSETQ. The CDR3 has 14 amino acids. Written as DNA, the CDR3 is TGCGCCAGCAGATTGACAGGAGCTAATGAAAAACTGTTTTTT. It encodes CASRLTGANEKLFF.

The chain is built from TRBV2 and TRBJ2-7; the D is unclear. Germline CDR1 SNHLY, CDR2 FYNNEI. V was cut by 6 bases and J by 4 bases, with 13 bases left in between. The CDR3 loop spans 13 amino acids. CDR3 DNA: TGTGCCAGCAGCCTACCCACTCTTTACGAGCAGTACTTC. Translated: CASSLPTLYEQYF.

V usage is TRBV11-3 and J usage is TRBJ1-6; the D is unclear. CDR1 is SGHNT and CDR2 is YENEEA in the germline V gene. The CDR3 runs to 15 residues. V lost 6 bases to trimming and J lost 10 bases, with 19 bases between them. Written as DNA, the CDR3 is TGTGCCAGCAGGGTAGTGGAGCCGAGGGAGTCACCCCTCCACTTT. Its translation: CASRVVEPRESPLHF.

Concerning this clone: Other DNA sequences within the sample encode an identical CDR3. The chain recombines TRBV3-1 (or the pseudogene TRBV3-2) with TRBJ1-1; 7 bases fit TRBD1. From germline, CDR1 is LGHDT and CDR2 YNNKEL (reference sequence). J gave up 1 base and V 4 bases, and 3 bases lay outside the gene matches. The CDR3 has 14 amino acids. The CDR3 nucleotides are TGTGCCAGCAGCCGAAACAGGGGGAACACTGAAGCTTTCTTT. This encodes CASSRNRGNTEAFF.

The CDR3 sequence is CASSAREVGELFF. CDR3 bases: TGTGCCAGCTCGGCCAGGGAGGTCGGGGAGCTGTTTTTT. V is TRBV6-6 and J is TRBJ2-2; D is perhaps TRBD2 (6 bases). V lost 8 bases and J 7 bases, leaving 14 bases between the germline ends. This CDR3 contains 13 residues. Germline-derived CDR1 and CDR2 are MNHNY and SVGAGI (reference sequence).

The CDR3 protein is CASTSGGGADTQYF. The CDR3 DNA reads TGCGCCAGCACTAGCGGGGGGGGCGCAGATACGCAGTATTTT. The rearrangement joins TRBV4-1 to TRBJ2-3, with 12 bases aligning to TRBD2. Trimming removed 7 bases from V and 4 bases from J; junction bases left unmatched: 3. Germline values: CDR1 MGHRA, CDR2 YSYEKL. The CDR3 has 14 residues.

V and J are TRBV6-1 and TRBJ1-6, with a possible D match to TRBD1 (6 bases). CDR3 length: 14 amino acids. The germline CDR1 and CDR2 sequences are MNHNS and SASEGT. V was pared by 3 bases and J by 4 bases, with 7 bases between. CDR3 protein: CASSEGHYNSPLHF. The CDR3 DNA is TGTGCCAGCAGTGAGGGACATTATAATTCACCCCTCCACTTT.

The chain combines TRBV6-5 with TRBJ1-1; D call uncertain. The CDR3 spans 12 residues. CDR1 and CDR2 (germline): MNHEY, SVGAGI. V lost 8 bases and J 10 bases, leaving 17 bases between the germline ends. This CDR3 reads CASSGSTRGAFF. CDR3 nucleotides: TGTGCCAGCTCTGGATCAACAAGAGGAGCTTTCTTT.